This T cell receptor beta chain was recovered during a study of T-cell memory formation after mild COVID-19. Trimming pared 7 bases from V and 2 bases from J, leaving 16 bases between. This CDR3 contains 15 residues. Germline lookup yields CDR1 LNHDA and CDR2 SQIVND (reference sequence). TCRdb analysed the 5' RACE reads with MiXCR anew, one entry per CDR3 protein. The sample lists about 290,000 distinct CDR3 sequences, less than 20% occurring once. For this clonotype: The antigen is not known.

Study results and limitations: Unconfirmed was the SARS-CoV-2 specificity of second-wave clones that peaked on day 37. Researchers report contracting CD4+ clones mostly in CM and EM, with CD8+ clones in EMRA.

Sequencing input: PBMCs or a T cell subset sorted from them (not recorded which). The chain combines TRBV19 with TRBJ2-3; D is uncertain. This clonotype was obtained from a man between 18 and 29 years old who had mild COVID-19 (a few samples of this study predate the infection). Cell type and time point are not known. This CDR3 reads CASKKPHPATDTQYF. CDR3 sequence (DNA): TGTGCCAGTAAGAAGCCCCATCCTGCCACAGATACGCAGTATTTT.